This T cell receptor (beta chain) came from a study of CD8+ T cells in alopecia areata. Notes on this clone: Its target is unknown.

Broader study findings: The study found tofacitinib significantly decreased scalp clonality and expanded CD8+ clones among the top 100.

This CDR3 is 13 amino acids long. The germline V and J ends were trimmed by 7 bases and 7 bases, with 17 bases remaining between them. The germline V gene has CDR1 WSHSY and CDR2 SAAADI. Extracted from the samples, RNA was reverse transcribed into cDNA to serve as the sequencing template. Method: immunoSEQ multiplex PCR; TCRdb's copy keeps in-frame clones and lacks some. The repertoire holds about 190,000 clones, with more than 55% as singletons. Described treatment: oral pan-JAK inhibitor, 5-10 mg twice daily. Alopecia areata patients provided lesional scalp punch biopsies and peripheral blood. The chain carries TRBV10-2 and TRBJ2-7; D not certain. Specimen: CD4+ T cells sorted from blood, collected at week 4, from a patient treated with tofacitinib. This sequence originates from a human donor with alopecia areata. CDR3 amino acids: CASTPRWEGEQYF. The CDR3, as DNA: TGCGCCAGCACTCCCCGGTGGGAAGGAGAGCAGTACTTC.